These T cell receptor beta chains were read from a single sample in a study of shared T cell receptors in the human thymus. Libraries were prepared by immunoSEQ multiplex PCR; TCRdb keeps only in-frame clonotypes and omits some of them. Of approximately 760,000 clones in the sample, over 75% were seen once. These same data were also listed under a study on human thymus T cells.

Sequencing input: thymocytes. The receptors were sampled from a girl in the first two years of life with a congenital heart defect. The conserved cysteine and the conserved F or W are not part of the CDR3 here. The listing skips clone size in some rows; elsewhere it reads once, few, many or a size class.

CDR3 protein: ASRRLPTNEKLF
CDR3 length: 12
J gene: TRBJ1-4
clone size: .
V gene: TRBV7-6

CDR3 protein: ASGLAISGGEDTQY
CDR3 length: 14
J gene: TRBJ2-3
clone size: once
V gene: TRBV12-5

CDR3 protein: ASSDTGFQETQY
CDR3 length: 12
J gene: TRBJ2-5
clone size: once
V gene: TRBV5-4

CDR3 protein: ASSVGEDYGYT
CDR3 length: 11
J gene: TRBJ1-2
clone size: .
V gene: TRBV5-5

CDR3 protein: ASRGRDVSNQPQH
CDR3 length: 13
J gene: TRBJ1-5
clone size: .
V gene: TRBV23-1

CDR3 protein: ASSLVGQAYEQY
CDR3 length: 12
J gene: TRBJ2-7
clone size: .
V gene: TRBV5-1

CDR3 protein: ASSFQTPGQGNEKLF
CDR3 length: 15
J gene: TRBJ1-4
clone size: .
V gene: TRBV27

CDR3 protein: ASSVRLADYNEQF
CDR3 length: 13
J gene: TRBJ2-1
clone size: .
V gene: TRBV9

CDR3 protein: ASSQDTAANYGYT
CDR3 length: 13
J gene: TRBJ1-2
clone size: .
V gene: TRBV14

CDR3 protein: ASSLRGRGDTEAF
CDR3 length: 13
J gene: TRBJ1-1
clone size: .
V gene: TRBV18

CDR3 protein: SVEWPAGANYGYT
CDR3 length: 13
J gene: TRBJ1-2
clone size: .
V gene: TRBV29-1

CDR3 protein: AWIFPGGTGAMNTEAF
CDR3 length: 16
J gene: TRBJ1-1
clone size: .
V gene: TRBV30

CDR3 protein: ASSLTGLSDNEQF
CDR3 length: 13
J gene: TRBJ2-1
clone size: .
V gene: TRBV27

CDR3 protein: ASRPWGGTGPDYNSPLH
CDR3 length: 17
J gene: TRBJ1-6
clone size: .
V gene: TRBV27

CDR3 protein: ASSLLGDRGRLPYNSPLH
CDR3 length: 18
J gene: TRBJ1-6
clone size: .
V gene: TRBV28

CDR3 protein: ASSGAGGTGYGYT
CDR3 length: 13
J gene: TRBJ1-2
clone size: .
V gene: TRBV9

CDR3 protein: ASSLGDVKPYGYT
CDR3 length: 13
J gene: TRBJ1-2
clone size: .
V gene: TRBV7-9

CDR3 protein: ASSQEGSGGALVCQETQY
CDR3 length: 18
J gene: TRBJ2-5
clone size: .
V gene: TRBV4-1

CDR3 protein: ASSPGTPYNEQF
CDR3 length: 12
J gene: TRBJ2-1
clone size: .
V gene: TRBV4-1

CDR3 protein: ASSSVRSARGLDTEAF
CDR3 length: 16
J gene: TRBJ1-1
clone size: .
V gene: TRBV7-2

CDR3 protein: ASSLGTGYEQY
CDR3 length: 11
J gene: TRBJ2-7
clone size: once
V gene: TRBV27

CDR3 protein: ASSYTHLVGLTYNEQF
CDR3 length: 16
J gene: TRBJ2-1
clone size: few
V gene: TRBV27

CDR3 protein: ASSWPKTGSNEQY
CDR3 length: 13
J gene: TRBJ2-7
clone size: .
V gene: TRBV5-1

CDR3 protein: ASSYRGTDTQY
CDR3 length: 11
J gene: TRBJ2-3
clone size: .
V gene: TRBV27

CDR3 protein: ASSRSGATGETYEQY
CDR3 length: 15
J gene: TRBJ2-7
clone size: .
V gene: TRBV7-8

CDR3 protein: ASSRAGRYYEQY
CDR3 length: 12
J gene: TRBJ2-7
clone size: .
V gene: TRBV4-1

CDR3 protein: ASSSLPRGQTIIDEQY
CDR3 length: 16
J gene: TRBJ2-7
clone size: .
V gene: TRBV5-1

CDR3 protein: ASSHCGTGGDEQF
CDR3 length: 13
J gene: TRBJ2-1
clone size: .
V gene: TRBV14

CDR3 protein: ASSIHRDQETQY
CDR3 length: 12
J gene: TRBJ2-5
clone size: .
V gene: TRBV28

CDR3 protein: ASSKRRDSPLH
CDR3 length: 11
J gene: TRBJ1-6
clone size: .
V gene: TRBV28

CDR3 protein: ASTSRGARGEKLF
CDR3 length: 13
J gene: TRBJ1-4
clone size: .
V gene: TRBV28

CDR3 protein: ASSVGKGALPGHGYT
CDR3 length: 15
J gene: TRBJ1-2
clone size: .
V gene: TRBV9

CDR3 protein: ASSQGGGSYEQY
CDR3 length: 12
J gene: TRBJ2-7
clone size: .
V gene: TRBV14

CDR3 protein: AGWGPTNEKLF
CDR3 length: 11
J gene: TRBJ1-4
clone size: .
V gene: TRBV19

CDR3 protein: ASSLASSGVYEQY
CDR3 length: 13
J gene: TRBJ2-7
clone size: .
V gene: TRBV5-1

CDR3 protein: SVTVEAWGHLRWTEAF
CDR3 length: 16
J gene: TRBJ1-1
clone size: .
V gene: TRBV29-1

CDR3 protein: ATSRGAQGKVGYEQH
CDR3 length: 15
J gene: TRBJ2-7
clone size: .
V gene: TRBV15

CDR3 protein: ASSVEAGGLLNTEAF
CDR3 length: 15
J gene: TRBJ1-1
clone size: .
V gene: TRBV5-8

CDR3 protein: ASSLGDRNTGELF
CDR3 length: 13
J gene: TRBJ2-2
clone size: .
V gene: TRBV27

CDR3 protein: SVEPRRYTGELF
CDR3 length: 12
J gene: TRBJ2-2
clone size: .
V gene: TRBV29-1

CDR3 protein: ASSPPGTGETQY
CDR3 length: 12
J gene: TRBJ2-5
clone size: .
V gene: TRBV13